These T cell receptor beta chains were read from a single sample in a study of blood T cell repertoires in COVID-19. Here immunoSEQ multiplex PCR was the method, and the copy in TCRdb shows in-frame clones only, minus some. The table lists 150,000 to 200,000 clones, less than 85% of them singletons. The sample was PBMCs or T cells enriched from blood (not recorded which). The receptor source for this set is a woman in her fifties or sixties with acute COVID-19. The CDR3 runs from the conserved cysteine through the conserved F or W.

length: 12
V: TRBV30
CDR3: CAWSTSLETQYF

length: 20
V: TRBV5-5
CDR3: CASSLAYNIGQGRGTGELFF

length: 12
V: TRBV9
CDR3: CASGGDSDTQYF

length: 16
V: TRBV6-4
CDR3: CASSEAWRNPTDTQYF

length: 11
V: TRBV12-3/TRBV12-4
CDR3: CASSTSETQYF

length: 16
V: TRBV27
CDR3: CASRFLQGQNTGELFF

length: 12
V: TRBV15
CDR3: CATSRGGDTQYF

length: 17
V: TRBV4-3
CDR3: CASSLGTAAYSNQPQHF

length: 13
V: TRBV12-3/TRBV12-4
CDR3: CASRGQGRNTIYF

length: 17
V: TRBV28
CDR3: CASSRTGLDSGANVLTF

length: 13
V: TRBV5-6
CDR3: CASSRGGFYGYTF

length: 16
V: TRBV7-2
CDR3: CASSALMGLAGDEQYF

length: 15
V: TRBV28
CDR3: CASSSLAGGTDTQYF

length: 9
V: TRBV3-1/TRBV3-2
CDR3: CASSQQAFF

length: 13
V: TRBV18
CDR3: CASSRDRSYGYTF

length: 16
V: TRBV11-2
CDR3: CASSSGLAGATGELFF

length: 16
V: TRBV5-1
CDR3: CASSLGDFRDTDGYTF

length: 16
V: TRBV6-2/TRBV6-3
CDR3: CASSPFWTGRTSPLHF

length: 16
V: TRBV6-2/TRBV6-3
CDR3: CASSYPAGGVSYEQYF

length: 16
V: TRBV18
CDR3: CASSLGTGSGANVLTF

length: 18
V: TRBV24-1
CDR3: CATSDSLGPTGGNQPQHF

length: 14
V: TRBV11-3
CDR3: CASSPRGQGNEQFF

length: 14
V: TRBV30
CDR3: CAWSSGQGDEKLFF

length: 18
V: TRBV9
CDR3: CASSPFAGGFLQSDTQYF

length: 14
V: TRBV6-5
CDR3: CATRLAYTAGELFF

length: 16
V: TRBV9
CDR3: CASSGRERGRRGGYTF

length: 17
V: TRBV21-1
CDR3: CASSKGGHRDSLYGYTF

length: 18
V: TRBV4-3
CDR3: CASSQEKGTGGTGNTIYF

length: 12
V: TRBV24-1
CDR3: CATSERQNEQYF

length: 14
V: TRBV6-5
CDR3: CASTKGLFGETQYF

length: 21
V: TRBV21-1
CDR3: CASSKALEVGTSGRSGGELFF

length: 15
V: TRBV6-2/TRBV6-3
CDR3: CASSPLAGVGETQYF

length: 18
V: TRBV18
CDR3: CASSPNGQWGLANYGYTF

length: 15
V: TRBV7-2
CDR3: CASSIAGGTYNEQFF

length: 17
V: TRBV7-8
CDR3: CASSLRVIAGVRGELFF

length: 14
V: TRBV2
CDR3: CASREGPVNEKLFF

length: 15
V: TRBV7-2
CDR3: CASSSGGPGGETQYF

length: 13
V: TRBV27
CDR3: CASSQGMNTEAFF

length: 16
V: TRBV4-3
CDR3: CASSRQGQGFGNEQFF

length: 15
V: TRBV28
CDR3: CASSLWTDAGNTIYF

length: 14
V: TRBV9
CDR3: CASTPGTGGYGYTF

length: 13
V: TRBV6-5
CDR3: CASSRQGYQPQHF

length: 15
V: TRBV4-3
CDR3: CASSQERRAGNTIYF

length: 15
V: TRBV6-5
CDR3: CASSPTDRPYYGYTF

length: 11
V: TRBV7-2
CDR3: CASSFQHTQFF

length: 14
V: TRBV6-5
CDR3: CASRITSGPSVLTF

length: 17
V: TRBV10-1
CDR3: CASSESRLAGGPYEQYF

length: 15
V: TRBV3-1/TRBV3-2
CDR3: CASSQAGANTGELFF

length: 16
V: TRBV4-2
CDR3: CASSSELGGADYGYTF

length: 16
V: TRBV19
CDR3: CASRDFDSSYNSPLHF

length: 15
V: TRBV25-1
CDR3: CASSPRGGLGNTIYF

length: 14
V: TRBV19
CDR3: CASSFWGQNTEAFF

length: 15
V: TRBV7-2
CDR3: CASSLRTTSTDTQYF

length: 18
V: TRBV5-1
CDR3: CASSRAPRTGVITGELFF

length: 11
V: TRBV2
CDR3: CASRTGGGYTF

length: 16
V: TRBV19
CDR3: CASSPGTATSTDTQYF

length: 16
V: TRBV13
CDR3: CASGNLATSSYNEQFF

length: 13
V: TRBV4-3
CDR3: CASSRGTEAIQYF